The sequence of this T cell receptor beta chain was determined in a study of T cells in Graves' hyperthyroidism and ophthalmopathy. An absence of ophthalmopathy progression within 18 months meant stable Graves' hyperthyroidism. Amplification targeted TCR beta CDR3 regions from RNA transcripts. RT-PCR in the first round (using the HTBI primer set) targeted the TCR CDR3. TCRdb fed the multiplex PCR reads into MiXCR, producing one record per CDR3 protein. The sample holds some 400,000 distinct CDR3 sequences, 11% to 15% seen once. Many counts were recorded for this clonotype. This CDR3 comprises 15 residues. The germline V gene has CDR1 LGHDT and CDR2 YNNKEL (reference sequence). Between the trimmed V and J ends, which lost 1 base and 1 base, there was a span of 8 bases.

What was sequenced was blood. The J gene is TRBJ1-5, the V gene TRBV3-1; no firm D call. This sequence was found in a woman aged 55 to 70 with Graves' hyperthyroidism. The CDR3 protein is CASSQGRLSNQPQHF. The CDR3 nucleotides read TGTGCCAGCAGCCAAGGACGGCTGAGCAATCAGCCCCAGCATTTT.